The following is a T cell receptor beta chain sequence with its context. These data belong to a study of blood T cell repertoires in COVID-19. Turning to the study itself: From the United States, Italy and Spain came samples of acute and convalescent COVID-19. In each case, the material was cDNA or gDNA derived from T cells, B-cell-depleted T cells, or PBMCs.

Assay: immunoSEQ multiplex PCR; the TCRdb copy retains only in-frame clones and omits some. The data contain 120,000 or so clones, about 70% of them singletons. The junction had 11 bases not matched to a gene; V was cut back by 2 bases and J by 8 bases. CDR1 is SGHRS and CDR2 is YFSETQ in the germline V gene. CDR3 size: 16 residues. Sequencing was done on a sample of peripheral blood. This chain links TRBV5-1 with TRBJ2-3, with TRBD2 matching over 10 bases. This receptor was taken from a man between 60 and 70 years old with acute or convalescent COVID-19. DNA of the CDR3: TGCGCCAGCAGCTTCTCCTGGCTAGCGGGAGACGGTACGCAGTATTTT. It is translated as CASSFSWLAGDGTQYF.